This T cell receptor beta chain originates from a study of beta chain features in type 1 diabetes. Turning to the study itself: Sorted cells numbering approximately 110,000,000 were examined across all samples.

Findings and limits, study-wide: Shortening that was moderate but significant affected the TCRB CDR3s of Type 1 diabetes patients in all four CD4+ subsets. Fewer insertions but more deletions were seen at VDJ junctions in type 1 diabetes patients. Compared to healthy donors, patients appeared to have naive, central memory and Treg TCRB repertoires that were more alike.

V was trimmed by 0 bases and J by 5 bases, leaving 11 bases between them. The V gene's germline CDR1 is SGHRS and CDR2 YFSETQ. The CDR3 is made up of 14 amino acids. On this clone: Its antigen remains unidentified.

Sequenced material consisted of expressed TCRB transcripts (all of the isolated RNA was reverse transcribed). Average reads for naive, central memory and regulatory T cell samples were several million. Some clones are missing from TCRdb's copy, which holds only in-frame ones; the method was immunoSEQ multiplex PCR. The sample lists roughly 700,000 clones; about an eighth were seen once. Sequenced sample: naive CD4+ T cells from blood. This TCR was sampled from a man aged 18-30 years with type 1 diabetes. This chain uses TRBV5-1 with TRBJ2-5, with D hard to call. DNA of the CDR3: TGCGCCAGCAGCTTGGAATCCGTGGGGGAGACCCAGTACTTC. It yields the protein CASSLESVGETQYF.